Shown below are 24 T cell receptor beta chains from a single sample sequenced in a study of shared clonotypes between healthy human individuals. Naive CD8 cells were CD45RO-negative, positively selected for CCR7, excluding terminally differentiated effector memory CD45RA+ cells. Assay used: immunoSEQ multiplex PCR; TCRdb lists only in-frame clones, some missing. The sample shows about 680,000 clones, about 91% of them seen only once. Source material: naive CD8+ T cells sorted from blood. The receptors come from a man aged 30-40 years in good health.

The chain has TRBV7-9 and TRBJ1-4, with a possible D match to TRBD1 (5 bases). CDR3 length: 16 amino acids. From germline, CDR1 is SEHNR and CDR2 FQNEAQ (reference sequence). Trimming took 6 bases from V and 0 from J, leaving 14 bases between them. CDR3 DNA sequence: TGTGCCAGCAGGCACGGCCGGGGGGCAACTAATGAAAAACTGTTTTTT. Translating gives CASRHGRGATNEKLFF.

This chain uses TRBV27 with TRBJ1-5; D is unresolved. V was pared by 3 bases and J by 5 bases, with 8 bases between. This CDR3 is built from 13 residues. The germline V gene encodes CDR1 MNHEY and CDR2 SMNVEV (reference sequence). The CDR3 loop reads CASSFHNDQPQHF. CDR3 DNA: TGTGCCAGCAGTTTCCATAATGATCAGCCCCAGCATTTT.

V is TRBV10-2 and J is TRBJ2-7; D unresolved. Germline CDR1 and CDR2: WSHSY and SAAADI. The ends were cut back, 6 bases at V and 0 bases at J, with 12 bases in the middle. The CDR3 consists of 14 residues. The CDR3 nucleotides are TGCGCCAGCAGCGAGAGCAGGAGCTCCTACGAGCAGTACTTC. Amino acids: CASSESRSSYEQYF.

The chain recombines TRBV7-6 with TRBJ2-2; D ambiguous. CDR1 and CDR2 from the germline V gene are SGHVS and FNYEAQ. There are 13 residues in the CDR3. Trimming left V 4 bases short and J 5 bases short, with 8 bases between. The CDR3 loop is CASSSTNTGELFF. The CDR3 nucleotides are TGTGCCAGCAGCTCTACCAATACCGGGGAGCTGTTTTTT. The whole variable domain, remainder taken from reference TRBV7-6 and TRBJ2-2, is GAGVSQSPRYKVTKRGQDVALRCDPISGHVSLYWYRQALGQGPEFLTYFNYEAQQDKSGLPNDRFSAERPEGSISTLTIQRTEQRDSAMYRCASSSTNTGELFFGEGSRLTVL.

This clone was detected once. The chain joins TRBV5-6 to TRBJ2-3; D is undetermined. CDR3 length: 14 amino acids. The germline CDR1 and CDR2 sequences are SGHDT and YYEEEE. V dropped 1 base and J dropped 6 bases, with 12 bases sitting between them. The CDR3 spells CASSLWTVSDTQYF. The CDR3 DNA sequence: TGTGCCAGCAGCTTGTGGACGGTTTCGGATACGCAGTATTTT.

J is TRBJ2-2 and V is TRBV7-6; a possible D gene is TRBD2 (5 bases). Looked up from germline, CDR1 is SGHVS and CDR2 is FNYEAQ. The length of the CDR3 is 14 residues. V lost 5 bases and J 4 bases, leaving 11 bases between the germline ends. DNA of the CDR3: TGTGCCAGCAGCCGTAGCAGCGGCACCGGGGAGCTGTTTTTT. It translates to CASSRSSGTGELFF.

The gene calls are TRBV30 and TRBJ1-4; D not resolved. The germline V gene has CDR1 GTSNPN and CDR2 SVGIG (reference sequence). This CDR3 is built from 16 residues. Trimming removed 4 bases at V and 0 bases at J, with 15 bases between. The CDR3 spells CAWTRPPHPTNEKLFF. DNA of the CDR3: TGTGCCTGGACCAGACCCCCTCATCCAACTAATGAAAAACTGTTTTTT.

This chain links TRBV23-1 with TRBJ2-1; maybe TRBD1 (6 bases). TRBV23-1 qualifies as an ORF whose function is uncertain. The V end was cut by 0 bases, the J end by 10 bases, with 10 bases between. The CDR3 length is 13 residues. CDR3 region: CASSQSQGPEQFF. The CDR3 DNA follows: TGCGCCAGCAGTCAATCGCAGGGGCCCGAGCAGTTCTTC.

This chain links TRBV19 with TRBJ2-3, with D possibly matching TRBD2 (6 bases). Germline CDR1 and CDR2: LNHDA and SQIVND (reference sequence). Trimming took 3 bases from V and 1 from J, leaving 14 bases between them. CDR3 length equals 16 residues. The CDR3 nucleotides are TGTGCCAGTAGTATTCTTGGAGGGGTGGGCACAGATACGCAGTATTTT. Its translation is CASSILGGVGTDTQYF.

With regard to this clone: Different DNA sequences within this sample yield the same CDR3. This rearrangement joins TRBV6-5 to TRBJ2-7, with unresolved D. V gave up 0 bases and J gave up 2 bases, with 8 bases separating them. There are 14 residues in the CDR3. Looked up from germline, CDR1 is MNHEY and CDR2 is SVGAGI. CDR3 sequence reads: CASSYSSQAYEQYF. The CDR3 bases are TGTGCCAGCAGTTACTCTTCCCAGGCCTACGAGCAGTACTTC.

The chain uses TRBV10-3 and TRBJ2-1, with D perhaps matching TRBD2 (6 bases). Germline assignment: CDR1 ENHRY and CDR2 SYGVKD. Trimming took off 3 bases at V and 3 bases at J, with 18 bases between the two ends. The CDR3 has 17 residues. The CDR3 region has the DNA TGTGCCATCAGTGAAACCGTCGCGGGGACCTACTACAATGAGCAGTTCTTC. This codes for CAISETVAGTYYNEQFF.

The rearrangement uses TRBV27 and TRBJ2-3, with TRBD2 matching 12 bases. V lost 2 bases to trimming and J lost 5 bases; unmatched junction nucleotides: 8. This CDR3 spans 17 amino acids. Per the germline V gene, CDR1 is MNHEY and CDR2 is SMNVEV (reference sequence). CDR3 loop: CASSLQLAGGVGDTQYF. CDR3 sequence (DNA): TGTGCCAGCAGTTTACAACTAGCGGGAGGAGTTGGAGATACGCAGTATTTT.

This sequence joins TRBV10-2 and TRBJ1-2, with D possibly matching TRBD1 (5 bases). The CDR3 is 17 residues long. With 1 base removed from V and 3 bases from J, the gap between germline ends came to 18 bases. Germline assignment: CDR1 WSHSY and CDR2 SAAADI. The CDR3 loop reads CASSEFQGVNGDYGYTF. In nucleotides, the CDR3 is TGCGCCAGCAGTGAGTTTCAAGGGGTCAACGGGGACTATGGCTACACCTTC.

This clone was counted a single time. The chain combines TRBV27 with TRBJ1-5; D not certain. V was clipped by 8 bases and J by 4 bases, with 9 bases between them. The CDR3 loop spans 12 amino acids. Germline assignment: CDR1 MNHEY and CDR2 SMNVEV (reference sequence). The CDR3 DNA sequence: TGTGCCAGCGCTTACCTAAATCAGCCCCAGCATTTT. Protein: CASAYLNQPQHF.

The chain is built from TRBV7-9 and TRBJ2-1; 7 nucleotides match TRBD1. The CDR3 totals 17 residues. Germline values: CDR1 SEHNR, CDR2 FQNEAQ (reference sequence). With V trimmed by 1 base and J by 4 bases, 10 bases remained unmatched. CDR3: CASSLEGFGTVYNEQFF. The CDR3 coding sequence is TGTGCCAGCAGCTTAGAGGGTTTCGGGACAGTATACAATGAGCAGTTCTTC.

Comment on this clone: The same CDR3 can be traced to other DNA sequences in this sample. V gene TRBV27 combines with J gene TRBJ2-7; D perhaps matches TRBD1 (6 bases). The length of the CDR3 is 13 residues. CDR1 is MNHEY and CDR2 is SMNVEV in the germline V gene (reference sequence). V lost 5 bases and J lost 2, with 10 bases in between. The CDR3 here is CASSPGVTYEQYF. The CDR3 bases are TGTGCCAGCAGTCCAGGGGTTACCTACGAGCAGTACTTC.

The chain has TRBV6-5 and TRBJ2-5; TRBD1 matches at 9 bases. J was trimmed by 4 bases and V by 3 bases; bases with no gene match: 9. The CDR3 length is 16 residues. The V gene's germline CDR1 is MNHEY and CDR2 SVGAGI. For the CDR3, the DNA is TGTGCCAGCAGTTATGGTTTGTCGGGACAGGGAGAGACCCAGTACTTC. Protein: CASSYGLSGQGETQYF.

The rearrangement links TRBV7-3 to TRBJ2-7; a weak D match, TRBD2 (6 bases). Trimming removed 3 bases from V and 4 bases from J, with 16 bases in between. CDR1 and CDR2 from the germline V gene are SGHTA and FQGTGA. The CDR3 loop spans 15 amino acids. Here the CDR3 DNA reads TGTGCCAGCAGCTTGGGGCCTACGGGAGTATACGAGCAGTACTTC. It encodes CASSLGPTGVYEQYF.

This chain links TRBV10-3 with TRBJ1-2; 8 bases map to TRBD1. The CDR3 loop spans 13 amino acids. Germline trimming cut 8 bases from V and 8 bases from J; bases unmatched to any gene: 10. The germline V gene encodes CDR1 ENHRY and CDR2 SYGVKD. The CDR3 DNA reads TGTGCCATCGGACCGGACAGGGTAAACGGCTACACCTTC. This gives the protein CAIGPDRVNGYTF.

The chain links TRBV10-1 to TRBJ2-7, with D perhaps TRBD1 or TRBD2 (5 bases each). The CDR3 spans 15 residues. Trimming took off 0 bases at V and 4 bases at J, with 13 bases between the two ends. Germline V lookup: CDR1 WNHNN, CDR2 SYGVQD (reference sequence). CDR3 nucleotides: TGCGCCAGCAGTGAGTCGTATGGGGACGAGTACGAGCAGTACTTC. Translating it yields CASSESYGDEYEQYF.

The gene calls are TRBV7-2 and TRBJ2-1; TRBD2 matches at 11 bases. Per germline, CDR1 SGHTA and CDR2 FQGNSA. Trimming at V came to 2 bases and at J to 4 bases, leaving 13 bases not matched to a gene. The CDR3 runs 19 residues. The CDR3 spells CASSLYEIRLAGSYNEQFF. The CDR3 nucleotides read TGTGCCAGCAGCTTATACGAGATCCGACTAGCGGGATCGTACAATGAGCAGTTCTTC.

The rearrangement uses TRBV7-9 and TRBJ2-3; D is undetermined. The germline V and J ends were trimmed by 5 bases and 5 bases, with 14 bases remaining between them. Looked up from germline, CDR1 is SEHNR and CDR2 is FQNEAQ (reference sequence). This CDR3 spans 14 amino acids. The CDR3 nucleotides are TGTGCCAGCAGCCCTGACTCGGACCTAGATACGCAGTATTTT. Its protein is CASSPDSDLDTQYF.

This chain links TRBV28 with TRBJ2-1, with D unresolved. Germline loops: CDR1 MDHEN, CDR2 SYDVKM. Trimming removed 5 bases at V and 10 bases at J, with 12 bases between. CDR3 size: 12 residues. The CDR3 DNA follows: TGTGCCAGCAGTGTCCCGGAGAACGAGCAGTTCTTC. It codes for CASSVPENEQFF.

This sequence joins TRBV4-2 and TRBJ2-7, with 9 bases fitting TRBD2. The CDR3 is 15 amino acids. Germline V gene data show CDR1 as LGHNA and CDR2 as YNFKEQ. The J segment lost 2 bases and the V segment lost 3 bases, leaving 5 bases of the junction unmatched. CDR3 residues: CASSQELAGAYEQYF. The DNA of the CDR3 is TGTGCCAGCAGCCAGGAACTAGCGGGCGCCTACGAGCAGTACTTC.